The sequence of this T cell receptor beta chain was determined in a study of cytomegalovirus exposure and HLA in healthy donors. General study points: Later analysis identified a missense DCLRE1C variant that was linked to TCR beta V- and J-gene trimming. Presence/absence analyses supposed approximately even sequencing depth among donors. A later analysis associated 15,000 or so TCR beta sequences with HLA alleles at a 0.05 false discovery rate.

Remarks on this clone: Its specificity is not known.

While unrecorded immune exposures were likely, the donors were nominally healthy when sampled. Both 60 Vbeta primers and 13 Jbeta primers went into the PCR. Method: immunoSEQ multiplex PCR; TCRdb's copy keeps in-frame clones and lacks some. This sample has about 130,000 clones, with around 75% found just once. Sample: PBMCs. The clonotype originates from a man under 40 in good health and CMV-seronegative.

The CDR3 coding sequence is TGCGCCAGCAGCCAACGATCCGTGAGTACCCCTAGTCGATTGCAGTACTTC. It is translated as CASSQRSVSTPSRLQYF. V and J are TRBV4-1 and TRBJ2-7; unclear D gene. Germline V gene data show CDR1 as MGHRA and CDR2 as YSYEKL. This CDR3 contains 17 residues. The ends were cut back, 2 bases at V and 9 bases at J, with 26 bases in the middle.